This passage covers 32 T cell receptor beta chains from one sample sequenced in a study of PD-L1 blockade in urothelial cancer. Sequenced by immunoSEQ multiplex PCR; TCRdb stores in-frame clones only, minus some. The sample lists 45,000 or so clones, around 82% seen once, with 3% to 3.5% in the top ten. The sample in question was PBMCs, obtained around atezolizumab (anti-PD-L1) treatment. These receptors originate from a man between 65 and 85 years old with urothelial cancer.

The V call is TRBV5-6, the J call TRBJ1-2; TRBD1 is a possible D gene (6 bases). The V end lost 3 bases, the J end lost 7 bases, and 13 bases lay between the germline ends. The CDR3 is 13 amino acids. Germline lookup yields CDR1 SGHDT and CDR2 YYEEEE. The chain's CDR3 is CASSYGDNPGYTF. The DNA for the CDR3 is TGTGCCAGCAGCTACGGGGACAACCCTGGCTACACCTTC.

The chain uses TRBV5-1 and TRBJ2-1; TRBD2 agrees at 8 bases. V gave up 4 bases and J gave up 2 bases; unmatched junction bases: 11. The CDR3 length is 17 residues. Germline-derived CDR1 and CDR2 are SGHRS and YFSETQ. The CDR3 reads CASSPGGAGGPYNEQFF. Here the CDR3 DNA reads TGCGCCAGCAGCCCGGGGGGGGCGGGAGGCCCCTACAATGAGCAGTTCTTC. Full variable domain (rest looked up from reference TRBV5-1 and TRBJ2-1): KAGVTQTPRYLIKTRGQQVTLSCSPISGHRSVSWYQQTPGQGLQFLFEYFSETQRNKGNFPGRFSGRQFSNSRSEMNVSTLELGDSALYLCASSPGGAGGPYNEQFFGPGTRLTVL.

The rearrangement joins TRBV6-1 to TRBJ1-5; perhaps TRBD1 as D (5 bases). V lost 1 base and J lost 7, with 14 bases in between. This CDR3 is 15 amino acids long. Germline lookup yields CDR1 MNHNS and CDR2 SASEGT. CDR3 nucleotides: TGTGCCAGCAGTGAAGGTAGGTGGGGCAGGCAGCCCCAGCATTTT. Protein product: CASSEGRWGRQPQHF.

V usage is TRBV6-5 and J usage is TRBJ2-2; 9 positions match TRBD2. Germline assignment: CDR1 MNHEY and CDR2 SVGAGI. This CDR3 spans 15 amino acids. J was trimmed by 5 bases and V by 2 bases; bases with no gene match: 3. The CDR3 sequence is CASSYGAGGTGELFF. In DNA, the CDR3 is TGTGCCAGCAGTTACGGGGCGGGAGGGACCGGGGAGCTGTTTTTT.

This clone was seen only once. The genes are TRBV2 and TRBJ2-7, with 10 bases matching TRBD2. CDR3 size: 13 residues. V dropped 8 bases and J dropped 7; count of bases not matched to a gene: 8. The germline CDR1 and CDR2 sequences are SNHLY and FYNNEI. For the CDR3, the DNA is TGTGCCAGCCACTCTAGCGGGAGTCGAGAGCAGTACTTC. It yields the protein CASHSSGSREQYF.

The chain has TRBV7-2 and TRBJ2-7; TRBD1 matches 9 bases. From germline, CDR1 is SGHTA and CDR2 FQGNSA. The CDR3 spans 14 residues. V shed 1 base, J shed 6 bases, and the junction held 4 bases outside the gene matches. CDR3 residues: CASSLVRTGVEQYF. CDR3 bases: TGTGCCAGCAGCTTAGTCCGGACAGGGGTCGAGCAGTACTTC.

This sequence joins TRBV4-3 and TRBJ2-1; 16 bases match TRBD2. Germline CDR1 reads LGHNA; CDR2 reads YSLEER. V dropped 4 bases and J dropped 7; count of bases not matched to a gene: 4. There are 16 residues in the CDR3. Written as DNA, the CDR3 is TGCGCCAGCAGCCGCCGGGGACTAGCGGGGGGGAATGAGCAGTTCTTC. Its translation: CASSRRGLAGGNEQFF.

The V and J genes are TRBV5-4 and TRBJ2-4; D is ambiguous. The CDR3 contains 15 residues. Germline values: CDR1 SGHNT, CDR2 YYREEE (reference sequence). Between the trimmed V and J ends, which lost 1 base and 5 bases, there was a span of 13 bases. The CDR3 DNA reads as TGTGCCAGCAGCTTGCCAGAGCAGGTCGAAAACATTCAGTACTTC. Translated, it gives CASSLPEQVENIQYF.

The chain carries TRBV28 and TRBJ1-4; 8 bases map to TRBD1. J lost 4 bases, V lost 7 bases, and 5 bases had no gene match. The CDR3 covers 14 residues. The germline CDR1 and CDR2 sequences are MDHEN and SYDVKM. CDR3 loop: CASKDRVLNEKLFF. The DNA for the CDR3 is TGTGCCAGCAAGGACAGGGTTCTTAATGAAAAACTGTTTTTT.

This clone was found once. This chain joins TRBV5-6 and TRBJ1-2; D remains unclear. Trimming pared 4 bases from V and 5 bases from J, leaving 15 bases between. Germline CDR1 SGHDT, CDR2 YYEEEE. The CDR3 runs 14 residues. The CDR3 DNA reads as TGTGCCAGCAGCCCCACCTTGCGTGAATATGGCTACACCTTC. This gives the protein CASSPTLREYGYTF.

The V gene is TRBV20-1, the J gene TRBJ1-1, with D unresolved. The CDR3 runs 11 residues. From germline, CDR1 is DFQATT and CDR2 SNEGSKA (reference sequence). V was pared by 5 bases and J by 7 bases, with 11 bases between. The CDR3, as DNA: TGCAGTGCTTCTAGCCCTCTTGAAGCTTTCTTT. Its protein is CSASSPLEAFF.

The gene calls are TRBV4-3 and TRBJ2-5, with D tentatively TRBD2 (7 bases). This CDR3 region has 16 residues. Germline V gene lookup returns CDR1 LGHNA and CDR2 YSLEER. Deletions cut 2 bases from V and 2 bases from J, with 15 bases between. As DNA, the CDR3 is TGCGCCAGCAGCCAAAATCCGCGGGGGCCTCAAGAGACCCAGTACTTC. Its protein is CASSQNPRGPQETQYF.

The chain is built from TRBV27 and TRBJ2-2, with TRBD1 matching 8 bases. Germline trimming cut 6 bases from V and 3 bases from J; bases unmatched to any gene: 3. CDR3 length: 14 residues. Looked up from germline, CDR1 is MNHEY and CDR2 is SMNVEV (reference sequence). The CDR3 DNA is TGTGCCAGCAGAGTACAGGGGGACACCGGGGAGCTGTTTTTT. As protein: CASRVQGDTGELFF.

V usage is TRBV2 and J usage is TRBJ2-7, with a tentative D call TRBD2 (5 bases). Germline V gene sequence: CDR1 SNHLY, CDR2 FYNNEI. Trimming removed 7 bases at V and 5 bases at J, with 15 bases between. The CDR3 totals 13 residues. The DNA of the CDR3 is TGTGCCAGCATCCGAGGGCTTGGGCACGAGCAGTACTTC. This sequence encodes CASIRGLGHEQYF.

V is TRBV30 and J is TRBJ1-1, with 8 positions matching TRBD1. The germline CDR1 and CDR2 sequences are GTSNPN and SVGIG (reference sequence). The CDR3 spans 15 residues. Trimming removed 3 bases from V and 4 bases from J; junction bases left unmatched: 10. Written as DNA, the CDR3 is TGTGCCTGGAGCCCAGGGGGCGCAGGAGGCACTGAAGCTTTCTTT. It translates to CAWSPGGAGGTEAFF.

The chain uses TRBV6-6 and TRBJ1-6; no firm D call. This CDR3 is 13 amino acids long. CDR1 and CDR2 (germline): MNHNY, SVGAGI (reference sequence). Trimming shortened V by 4 bases and J by 9 bases, and 10 bases separated the two germline ends. The CDR3 nucleotides read TGTGCCAGCAGTTCGATGACGGGTTCACCCCTCCACTTT. Protein product: CASSSMTGSPLHF.

This rearrangement joins TRBV7-9 to TRBJ1-1; TRBD1 matches at 8 bases. Germline CDR1 SEHNR, CDR2 FQNEAQ (reference sequence). The V gene end was trimmed by 6 bases and the J gene end by 1 base; junction bases not matched to a gene: 1. This CDR3 region has 13 residues. The CDR3 nucleotides read TGTGCCAGCAGAGACAGGGGGAACACTGAAGCTTTCTTT. Residues: CASRDRGNTEAFF.

CDR3: CASRSQRGGYNEQFF. CDR3 coding DNA: TGTGCCAGCAGAAGCCAGCGGGGGGGATACAATGAGCAGTTCTTC. This chain links TRBV6-1 with TRBJ2-1, with 10 positions matching TRBD2. Trimming at V came to 6 bases and at J to 4 bases, leaving 6 bases not matched to a gene. Germline V gene lookup returns CDR1 MNHNS and CDR2 SASEGT. This CDR3 spans 15 amino acids.

The J gene is TRBJ2-2, the V gene TRBV7-8, with 10 positions matching TRBD2. V lost 5 bases to trimming and J lost 4 bases; unmatched junction nucleotides: 10. Germline V gene lookup returns CDR1 SGHVS and CDR2 FQNEAQ. The CDR3 length is 17 residues. The CDR3 loop is CASSPRSSGRGTGELFF. The CDR3 nucleotides are TGTGCCAGCAGCCCTAGGTCTAGCGGGAGAGGCACCGGGGAGCTGTTTTTT.

The V call is TRBV6-1, the J call TRBJ1-1; a weak D match, TRBD1 (6 bases). The V gene lost 11 bases and the J gene lost 4 bases, with 20 bases spanning the gap. Germline-derived CDR1 and CDR2 are MNHNS and SASEGT. CDR3 size: 14 residues. For the CDR3, the DNA is TGTGCCGGGTCCACGAATACAGGGTTCACTGAAGCTTTCTTT. Its protein product is CAGSTNTGFTEAFF.

The chain has TRBV28 and TRBJ2-7, with D maybe TRBD1 (5 bases). The CDR3 has 13 residues. V dropped 8 bases and J dropped 4 bases, with 15 bases sitting between them. Germline V CDR1 and CDR2: MDHEN, SYDVKM. In DNA form, the CDR3 reads TGTGCCAGCCCTACAGGTCCCCAGTACGAGCAGTACTTC. It specifies CASPTGPQYEQYF.

The CDR3 spells CASRFGTSGGNEQFF. The CDR3 DNA is TGTGCCAGCAGATTTGGGACTAGCGGGGGAAATGAGCAGTTCTTC. The chain couples TRBV5-4 to TRBJ2-1, with 14 bases aligning to TRBD2. The CDR3 runs to 15 residues. The germline V gene encodes CDR1 SGHNT and CDR2 YYREEE (reference sequence). Germline trimming cut 5 bases from V and 7 bases from J; bases unmatched to any gene: 5.

The chain recombines TRBV5-5 with TRBJ1-5; 7 bases are a match to TRBD1. The CDR3 totals 16 residues. Germline-derived CDR1 and CDR2 are SGHKS and YYEKEE (reference sequence). Trimming at V came to 3 bases and at J to 5 bases, leaving 11 bases not matched to a gene. The CDR3 here is CASSSYRDRGYQPQHF. DNA for the CDR3: TGTGCCAGCAGCTCATACCGGGACAGAGGCTATCAGCCCCAGCATTTT. The variable domain in full, completed from reference TRBV5-5 and TRBJ1-5, reads DAGVTQSPTHLIKTRGQQVTLRCSPISGHKSVSWYQQVLGQGPQFIFQYYEKEERGRGNFPDRFSARQFPNYSSELNVNALLLGDSALYLCASSSYRDRGYQPQHFGDGTRLSIL.

Only one count was recorded for this clone. The chain combines TRBV19 with TRBJ2-1; 13 bases are a match to TRBD2. This CDR3 is 15 amino acids long. Per the germline V gene, CDR1 is LNHDA and CDR2 is SQIVND (reference sequence). Trimming cost V 4 bases and J 8 bases; bases outside gene matches: 5. The CDR3 DNA is TGTGCCAGTAGTACCACTAGCGGGGGGGCTTATGAGCAGTTCTTC. This encodes CASSTTSGGAYEQFF.

The CDR3: CATSRAGEGQPQHF. CDR3 nucleotides: TGTGCCACCAGCAGAGCAGGGGAGGGGCAGCCCCAGCATTTT. V usage is TRBV15 and J usage is TRBJ1-5; possible D gene TRBD1, 6 bases. The CDR3 sequence is 14 residues long. Looked up from germline, CDR1 is LNHNV and CDR2 is YYDKDF (reference sequence). V was clipped by 1 base and J by 7 bases, with 11 bases between them. The full variable domain, completed using reference TRBV15 and TRBJ1-5, is DAMVIQNPRYQVTQFGKPVTLSCSQTLNHNVMYWYQQKSSQAPKLLFHYYDKDFNNEADTPDNFQSRRPNTSFCFLDIRSPGLGDTAMYLCATSRAGEGQPQHFGDGTRLSIL.

The chain employs TRBV5-1 and TRBJ2-1, with D maybe TRBD1 (6 bases). The CDR3 loop spans 15 amino acids. Germline-derived CDR1 and CDR2 are SGHRS and YFSETQ. V lost 4 bases and J 4 bases, leaving 15 bases between the germline ends. CDR3 nucleotides: TGCGCCAGCAGCCGACAGGAGCGGTCATACAATGAGCAGTTCTTC. Its translation: CASSRQERSYNEQFF.

The V gene is TRBV6-6, the J gene TRBJ2-7, with TRBD1 as a possible D gene (6 bases). This CDR3 spans 12 amino acids. Trimming stripped 3 bases from V and 6 bases from J, with 9 bases between. The germline CDR1 and CDR2 sequences are MNHNY and SVGAGI (reference sequence). Here the CDR3 DNA reads TGTGCCAGCAGTTATCAGGGGTCCGAGCAGTACTTC. This translates into CASSYQGSEQYF.

V usage is TRBV6-5 and J usage is TRBJ1-5; possibly TRBD1 for D (5 bases). From germline, CDR1 is MNHEY and CDR2 SVGAGI. Trimming pared 5 bases from V and 5 bases from J, leaving 16 bases between. There are 15 residues in the CDR3. The CDR3 loop reads CASSTWGGSDQPQHF. The CDR3 DNA follows: TGTGCCAGCAGTACCTGGGGGGGGTCCGATCAGCCCCAGCATTTT.

V is TRBV6-5 and J is TRBJ1-2; no clear D gene. Germline V gives CDR1 MNHEY, CDR2 SVGAGI. V gave up 6 bases and J gave up 4 bases, with 15 bases separating them. The CDR3 is 14 amino acids. The CDR3 reads CASSNNPLFYGYTF. CDR3 sequence (DNA): TGTGCCAGCAGCAACAATCCCCTCTTCTATGGCTACACCTTC.

This clone has only one observation. DNA of the CDR3: TGTGCCAGCAGCCTGGGTTCAGGGTTAGACAATGAGCAGTTCTTC. This translates into CASSLGSGLDNEQFF. The V gene is TRBV7-9, the J gene TRBJ2-1, with D possibly being TRBD1 (5 bases). There are 15 residues in the CDR3. The V gene lost 5 bases and the J gene lost 5 bases, with 16 bases spanning the gap. Germline CDR1 and CDR2: SEHNR and FQNEAQ (reference sequence).

The CDR3 loop reads CASSFSSSGPETQYF. DNA for the CDR3: TGTGCCAGCAGTTTTTCATCTAGCGGGCCGGAGACCCAGTACTTC. This rearrangement joins TRBV27 to TRBJ2-5; 8 nucleotides align to TRBD2. The germline CDR1 and CDR2 sequences are MNHEY and SMNVEV (reference sequence). CDR3 length: 15 amino acids. V trimming: 3 bases; J trimming: 5 bases; junction bases outside the gene matches: 8.

The rearrangement links TRBV6-1 to TRBJ1-5; 7 positions agree with TRBD1. The junction had 1 base not matched to a gene; V was cut back by 0 bases and J by 2 bases. Germline V gene data show CDR1 as MNHNS and CDR2 as SASEGT. This CDR3 comprises 15 residues. CDR3 region: CASSEAGGGNQPQHF. Here the CDR3 DNA reads TGTGCCAGCAGTGAAGCAGGGGGCGGCAATCAGCCCCAGCATTTT.